A single sample gave rise to the 29 T cell receptor beta chains below, sequenced in a study of identifying expanded T cells in peripheral blood (dated 2019 in TCRdb). The library was made by the immunoSEQ multiplex PCR assay. TCRdb stores this immuneACCESS table with in-frame sequences only. Part of the clones is absent; in the studies checked, under half of the shortfall reflects unresolved V genes, and no reason is known for the rest. In this sample the table shows around 80,000 clones, 75% to 90% of which occur a single time. The ten most abundant clones make up more than 2.5% of the sample. The sequenced material came from blood. These receptors all stem from a person aged 18 to 75 in good health.

The genes are TRBV4-2 and TRBJ2-3; perhaps TRBD2 as D (6 bases). The CDR3 length is 17 residues. Between the trimmed V and J ends, which lost 2 bases and 0 bases, there was a span of 15 bases. CDR1 is LGHNA, CDR2 YNFKEQ, per germline. The CDR3 coding sequence is TGTGCCAGCAGCCAAAGGCTAGCGCCAGGGAGCACAGATACGCAGTATTTT. Translation gives CASSQRLAPGSTDTQYF.

This clone was detected a few times. The rearrangement links TRBV4-3 to TRBJ2-3; the D is unclear. CDR1 is LGHNA, CDR2 YSLEER, per germline. V was pared by 0 bases and J by 6 bases, with 13 bases between. CDR3 size: 15 residues. DNA of the CDR3: TGCGCCAGCAGCCAAGATTTCGGCTCTGCGGATACGCAGTATTTT. Translating gives CASSQDFGSADTQYF.

CDR3 in amino acids: CASSQDTRGEKLFF. In DNA form, the CDR3 reads TGCGCCAGCAGCCAAGACACTCGGGGAGAAAAACTGTTTTTT. The gene calls are TRBV4-3 and TRBJ1-4; D unclear. The V end was cut by 0 bases, the J end by 8 bases, with 10 bases between. The CDR3 loop spans 14 amino acids. From germline, CDR1 is LGHNA and CDR2 YSLEER.

The chain employs TRBV7-2 and TRBJ1-5; D call uncertain. Germline CDR1 reads SGHTA; CDR2 reads FQGNSA. V lost 1 base, J lost 7 bases, and 8 bases lay in between. The CDR3 extends over 13 amino acids. CDR3 in amino acids: CASSLDRGQPQHF. The CDR3 DNA reads TGTGCCAGCAGCTTAGATCGTGGACAGCCCCAGCATTTT.

This clone was seen just once. The CDR3 DNA reads as TGTGCCAGCAGCTCTGGACAGGGCGGTACAGATACGCAGTATTTT. Amino acids: CASSSGQGGTDTQYF. V usage is TRBV5-5 and J usage is TRBJ2-3; 8 bases map to TRBD1. The CDR3 is 15 amino acids. Trimming took 3 bases from V and 3 from J; bases not matched to a gene: 6. Germline values: CDR1 SGHKS, CDR2 YYEKEE (reference sequence).

The rearrangement links TRBV5-1 to TRBJ1-6, with a possible D match to TRBD1 (5 bases). Germline V gene sequence: CDR1 SGHRS, CDR2 YFSETQ. The CDR3 has 14 amino acids. V lost 2 bases to trimming and J lost 5 bases, with 8 bases between them. CDR3 residues: CASSFQGDNSPLHF. The CDR3 DNA reads TGCGCCAGCAGCTTTCAAGGGGATAATTCACCCCTCCACTTT.

The CDR3, as DNA: TGTGCCAGCAGTTACCGGACAGGGGATGAGCAGTTCTTC. Translated: CASSYRTGDEQFF. This chain links TRBV6-6 with TRBJ2-1; 9 bases match TRBD1. This CDR3 has 13 amino acids. V lost 2 bases, J lost 8 bases, and 1 base stayed unmatched. The germline CDR1 and CDR2 sequences are MNHNY and SVGAGI (reference sequence).

This clone came up a few times. The chain has TRBV2 and TRBJ1-1; D is ambiguous. This CDR3 is built from 13 residues. Germline V gene sequence: CDR1 SNHLY, CDR2 FYNNEI. Trimming cost V 8 bases and J 4 bases, with 14 bases left between them. DNA of the CDR3: TGTGCCAGCGGGCAAACGCAGGCCACTGAAGCTTTCTTT. Protein sequence: CASGQTQATEAFF.

The chain recombines TRBV11-3 with TRBJ2-5, with D perhaps matching TRBD2 (5 bases). This CDR3 has 14 amino acids. Germline V lookup: CDR1 SGHNT, CDR2 YENEEA. Trimming left V 1 base short and J 0 bases short, with 6 bases between. This CDR3 is CASSLGGNQETQYF. In DNA, the CDR3 is TGTGCCAGCAGCTTAGGAGGGAACCAAGAGACCCAGTACTTC.

The chain employs TRBV28 and TRBJ2-5; D may be TRBD1 (7 bases). V gave up 5 bases and J gave up 5 bases, with 18 bases separating them. This CDR3 is built from 15 residues. The V gene's germline CDR1 is MDHEN and CDR2 SYDVKM. The CDR3 DNA is TGTGCCAGCAGTCCACCAGGGGGGTTGCAGGAGACCCAGTACTTC. It is translated as CASSPPGGLQETQYF. Full variable domain (missing parts from reference TRBV28 and TRBJ2-5): DVKVTQSSRYLVKRTGEKVFLECVQDMDHENMFWYRQDPGLGLRLIYFSYDVKMKEKGDIPEGYSVSREKKERFSLILESASTNQTSMYLCASSPPGGLQETQYFGPGTRLLVL.

The rearrangement links TRBV5-1 to TRBJ1-1; D not resolved. Trimming took off 5 bases at V and 4 bases at J, with 15 bases between the two ends. The CDR3 is made up of 14 amino acids. Germline CDR1 reads SGHRS; CDR2 reads YFSETQ. The CDR3 protein is CASRLSTDTTEAFF. The CDR3 nucleotides read TGCGCCAGCAGATTAAGTACAGACACCACTGAAGCTTTCTTT.

This clone appeared once. The rearrangement joins TRBV7-2 to TRBJ1-2, with D possibly TRBD1 on 6 matching bases. CDR3 length: 13 residues. Trimming took 3 bases from V and 4 from J, leaving 9 bases between them. Germline CDR1 is SGHTA and CDR2 is FQGNSA. CDR3: CASSLGASYGYTF. In DNA form, the CDR3 reads TGTGCCAGCAGCTTGGGGGCCAGCTATGGCTACACCTTC.

The rearrangement uses TRBV7-8 and TRBJ1-3; D perhaps matches TRBD1 (5 bases). This CDR3 is 14 amino acids long. Trimming stripped 5 bases from V and 2 bases from J, with 10 bases between. Germline V gives CDR1 SGHVS, CDR2 FQNEAQ. Here the CDR3 reads CASSGGGAGNTIYF. The DNA for the CDR3 is TGTGCCAGCAGCGGGGGAGGGGCTGGAAACACCATATATTTT.

This clone has just a few counts. The genes are TRBV5-1 and TRBJ2-2; D tentatively reads TRBD1 or TRBD2 (6 bases each). The V and J ends lost 0 bases and 4 bases respectively, with 13 bases between them. The CDR3 totals 16 residues. In germline, CDR1 is SGHRS, CDR2 YFSETQ. CDR3 region: CASSLAPGAGTGELFF. CDR3 DNA: TGCGCCAGCAGCTTGGCCCCGGGGGCGGGCACCGGGGAGCTGTTTTTT. Full variable domain (missing parts from reference TRBV5-1 and TRBJ2-2): KAGVTQTPRYLIKTRGQQVTLSCSPISGHRSVSWYQQTPGQGLQFLFEYFSETQRNKGNFPGRFSGRQFSNSRSEMNVSTLELGDSALYLCASSLAPGAGTGELFFGEGSRLTVL.

This chain joins TRBV9 and TRBJ1-1; D ambiguous. The germline gives CDR1 SGDLS, CDR2 YYNGEE. V lost 4 bases to trimming and J lost 0 bases, with 10 bases between them. The CDR3 covers 14 residues. CDR3 bases: TGTGCCAGCAGCACGAACAATCTGAACACTGAAGCTTTCTTT. This gives the protein CASSTNNLNTEAFF.

The chain links TRBV5-1 to TRBJ1-3; D ambiguous. Looked up from germline, CDR1 is SGHRS and CDR2 is YFSETQ. The germline V and J ends were trimmed by 0 bases and 3 bases, with 7 bases remaining between them. This CDR3 contains 14 residues. The CDR3 region is CASSLVSGGNTIYF. The DNA of the CDR3 is TGCGCCAGCAGCTTGGTTTCGGGTGGAAACACCATATATTTT.

The chain links TRBV7-2 to TRBJ2-5, with D unresolved. The CDR3 totals 13 residues. Germline CDR1 SGHTA, CDR2 FQGNSA. V gave up 3 bases and J gave up 5 bases, with 10 bases separating them. The CDR3 bases are TGTGCCAGCAGCTTTTCCCACAGTGAGACCCAGTACTTC. It translates to CASSFSHSETQYF.

The genes are TRBV10-2 and TRBJ2-5, with D possibly TRBD1 on 6 matching bases. V lost 6 bases to trimming and J lost 2 bases, with 16 bases between them. The CDR3 runs to 15 residues. Germline V gene data show CDR1 as WSHSY and CDR2 as SAAADI. CDR3 DNA: TGCGCCAGCAGCCGAAGGACAGTTGGACAAGAGACCCAGTACTTC. Its translation: CASSRRTVGQETQYF.

V and J are TRBV6-5 and TRBJ2-1; D uncertain. Germline V gene lookup returns CDR1 MNHEY and CDR2 SVGAGI. The CDR3 is 15 residues long. Trimming stripped 5 bases from V and 7 bases from J, with 18 bases between. In nucleotides, the CDR3 is TGTGCCAGCAGTCCCCTGAGTAGCTTAAGTAATGAGCAGTTCTTC. Translated, it gives CASSPLSSLSNEQFF.

The chain has TRBV27 and TRBJ1-2; D might be TRBD1 (6 bases). Germline V lookup: CDR1 MNHEY, CDR2 SMNVEV (reference sequence). The V end lost 5 bases, the J end lost 6 bases, and 13 bases lay between the germline ends. CDR3 length: 13 amino acids. The CDR3 nucleotides are TGTGCCAGCAGTACTTTCAGGGGTGATGGCTACACCTTC. Translating gives CASSTFRGDGYTF.

The chain carries TRBV14 and TRBJ1-1; no clear D. The CDR3 extends over 11 amino acids. Germline V gives CDR1 SGHDN, CDR2 FVKESK. Trimming took off 4 bases at V and 8 bases at J, with 8 bases between the two ends. The CDR3 nucleotides are TGTGCCAGCAGCCGACCCCAGGAAGCTTTCTTT. Amino acids: CASSRPQEAFF.

For the CDR3, the DNA is TGTGCCAGCAGCCTTACGTTGACAGGGGGCTTCGATGGCTACACCTTC. Translating gives CASSLTLTGGFDGYTF. This chain links TRBV28 with TRBJ1-2, with 10 nucleotides matching TRBD1. Germline V lookup: CDR1 MDHEN, CDR2 SYDVKM. This CDR3 is 16 amino acids long. V was clipped by 6 bases and J by 6 bases; unmatched bases: 13.

This sequence joins TRBV18 and TRBJ2-3; D is perhaps TRBD2 (6 bases). The CDR3 is made up of 12 amino acids. Trimming stripped 3 bases from V and 6 bases from J, with 7 bases between. Germline assignment: CDR1 KGHSH and CDR2 LQKENI. In DNA form, the CDR3 reads TGTGCCAGCTCACCTGGAGGGGATACGCAGTATTTT. This encodes CASSPGGDTQYF.

The sample holds one count of this clone. The genes are TRBV7-6 and TRBJ2-7, with D perhaps TRBD1 (5 bases). The CDR3 runs to 15 residues. The V gene lost 1 base and the J gene lost 2 bases, with 12 bases spanning the gap. Germline-derived CDR1 and CDR2 are SGHVS and FNYEAQ. This chain's CDR3 is CASSLGKQATYEQYF. CDR3 DNA: TGTGCCAGCAGCTTAGGCAAACAGGCGACCTACGAGCAGTACTTC.

The V and J genes are TRBV7-9 and TRBJ2-7; possibly TRBD2 for D (5 bases). Germline loops: CDR1 SEHNR, CDR2 FQNEAQ (reference sequence). The CDR3 runs to 14 residues. V was shortened by 4 bases and J by 2 bases, with 12 bases between the two germline ends. The CDR3 sequence is CASSSSGVTYEQYF. Here the CDR3 DNA reads TGTGCCAGCAGCTCCTCCGGGGTTACCTACGAGCAGTACTTC.

The chain has TRBV28 and TRBJ1-5; possible D gene TRBD1, 5 bases. This CDR3 has 14 residues. Germline lookup yields CDR1 MDHEN and CDR2 SYDVKM. V was clipped by 3 bases and J by 7 bases, with 13 bases between them. CDR3 sequence (DNA): TGTGCCAGCAGTTTGTCCGGGACGGAACAGCCCCAGCATTTT. Encoded protein: CASSLSGTEQPQHF.

The chain carries TRBV10-3 and TRBJ2-7, with 13 bases fitting TRBD2. The germline gives CDR1 ENHRY, CDR2 SYGVKD. Trimming removed 5 bases from V and 1 base from J; junction bases left unmatched: 8. The CDR3 covers 17 residues. The CDR3 loop is CAISRTSGSLESYEQYF. The CDR3 nucleotides are TGTGCCATCAGTAGGACTAGCGGGAGCCTTGAATCCTACGAGCAGTACTTC.

The genes are TRBV10-1 and TRBJ2-1, with 11 bases identical to TRBD2. CDR1 is WNHNN and CDR2 is SYGVQD in the germline V gene (reference sequence). This CDR3 has 15 amino acids. V shed 5 bases, J shed 3 bases, and the junction held 3 bases outside the gene matches. The CDR3 nucleotides are TGCGCCAGCAGTCCTAGCGGGGGGAACTACAATGAGCAGTTCTTC. It translates to CASSPSGGNYNEQFF.

This sequence joins TRBV6-6 and TRBJ2-1, with D hard to call. Germline V gene lookup returns CDR1 MNHNY and CDR2 SVGAGI (reference sequence). V shed 5 bases and J shed 7 bases, with 12 bases lying between them. The CDR3 totals 13 residues. The CDR3 protein is CASSPLGKNEQFF. The CDR3 bases are TGTGCCAGCAGTCCCCTAGGGAAGAATGAGCAGTTCTTC.